These T cell receptor beta chains were read from a single sample in a study of spatial heterogeneity in lung cancer. MiXCR was run by TCRdb on the 5' RACE reads, yielding one entry per CDR3 protein. The sample lists fewer than 65,000 distinct CDR3 sequences, 6.3% seen once, with over 12% in the top ten. This sample comprised PBMCs, obtained at surgery. These receptor sequences come from a female donor with early-stage non-small cell lung cancer. CDR3s include the opening cysteine and the closing phenylalanine or tryptophan. D genes are given only for firm matches. Only part of the rows carry a size: once, few, many, or a class if the clone is expanded.

V	size	J	D	DNA	CDR3
TRBV6-5	many	TRBJ1-4	TRBD1	TGTGCCAGCAGTCCCCAGGGGGCAGGTGAAAAACTGTTTTTT	CASSPQGAGEKLFF
TRBV20-1	-	TRBJ2-4	TRBD1	TGCAGTGCTAGCCTACAGGGGGCGCTTAGGAACATTCAGTACTTC	CSASLQGALRNIQYF
TRBV27	-	TRBJ1-2	-	TGTGCCAGCAGTGGCCTGAAAGGGCAACACTATGGCTACACCTTC	CASSGLKGQHYGYTF
TRBV5-1	-	TRBJ2-6	-	TGCGCCAGCAGCCTAACAGGGTATGGGGCCAACGTCCTGACTTTC	CASSLTGYGANVLTF
TRBV9	few	TRBJ2-1	-	TGTGCCAGCAGCGTAGCGAGGGACAATGAGCAGTTCTTC	CASSVARDNEQFF
TRBV6-4	few	TRBJ2-1	-	TGTGCCAGCAAGCCGGGGAGCTCCTACAATGAGCAGTTCTTC	CASKPGSSYNEQFF
TRBV28	many	TRBJ2-7	-	TGTGCCAGCAGTTTATTGTACGAGCAGTACTTC	CASSLLYEQYF
TRBV5-6	many	TRBJ1-1	-	TGTGCCAGCAGCCGCTACAACACTGAAGCTTTCTTT	CASSRYNTEAFF
TRBV19	few	TRBJ1-4	TRBD1	TGTGCCAGTATCAGGGGACAGGGGAGAGGTGAAAAACTGTTTTTT	CASIRGQGRGEKLFF
TRBV5-1	many	TRBJ2-1	TRBD2	TGCGCCAGCATCCGGGACTACCTTGGGGATGAGCAGTTCTTC	CASIRDYLGDEQFF
TRBV11-3	many	TRBJ2-2	TRBD2	TGTGCCAGCAGCAAAGGGAGGGGCACCGGGGAGCTGTTTTTT	CASSKGRGTGELFF
TRBV29-1	-	TRBJ2-2	TRBD1	TGCAGCGTTGAGGGGACAGGGGTCACCGGGGAGCTGTTTTTT	CSVEGTGVTGELFF
TRBV5-6	few	TRBJ1-5	-	TGTGCCAGCAGCATCTGGTGGGAGGGAGGGGCGCAGCCCCAGCATTTT	CASSIWWEGGAQPQHF
TRBV28	few	TRBJ1-5	-	TGTGCCAGCAGTCCCCCAGACCGCAATCAGCCCCAGCATTTT	CASSPPDRNQPQHF
TRBV27	many	TRBJ2-1	TRBD2	TGTGCCAGCAGTTTAACGGCTAGCGGGAGAGGAGGAAATGAGCAGTTCTTC	CASSLTASGRGGNEQFF
TRBV7-9	few	TRBJ1-5	-	TGTGCCAGCAGCATATCAGGTAGCAATCAGCCCCAGCATTTT	CASSISGSNQPQHF
TRBV19	many	TRBJ2-5	TRBD2	TGTGCCAGTAGTATGACTAGCGGGGCGGAGACCCAGTACTTC	CASSMTSGAETQYF
TRBV7-3	many	TRBJ2-1	TRBD2	TGTGCCAGCAGCTTATGGCTAGCGGGGCCCAATGAGCAGTTCTTC	CASSLWLAGPNEQFF
TRBV7-2	many	TRBJ1-1	TRBD1	TGTGCCAGCAGCTTAGCAGGGACAGGTATCGCTGAAGCTTTCTTT	CASSLAGTGIAEAFF
TRBV29-1	-	TRBJ1-1	-	TGCAGCGTTGAGGGCGGGAGCAACACTGAAGCTTTCTTT	CSVEGGSNTEAFF
TRBV29-1	few	TRBJ2-5	TRBD1	TGCAGCGTCCAGGGACAGGGGGCGGTTGAGACCCAGTACTTC	CSVQGQGAVETQYF
TRBV24-1	-	TRBJ2-2	-	TGTGCCACCAGTGATTTGCGACGGGGTAGCGGGGAGCTGTTTTTT	CATSDLRRGSGELFF
TRBV5-6	few	TRBJ2-7	TRBD2	TGTGCCAGCAGCTTTAAGATGGCGGGAGGAACCTACGAGCAGTACTTC	CASSFKMAGGTYEQYF
TRBV24-1	many	TRBJ2-1	-	TGTGCCACCAGTGATATCCTAGGACGGCGGGCTTCCTACAATGAGCAGTTCTTC	CATSDILGRRASYNEQFF
TRBV5-1	medium-sized	TRBJ1-2	TRBD1	TGCGCCAGCAACCGGGACAGCGATGCCTTTGCTGGCTACACCTTC	CASNRDSDAFAGYTF
TRBV10-3	many	TRBJ1-5	TRBD1	TGTGCCATCAGTGAGTGGCAGGGGGGCGGTCAGCCCCAGCATTTT	CAISEWQGGGQPQHF
TRBV9	many	TRBJ2-7	-	TGTGCCAGCAGCGTAGGTTTAGCTGATACATACGAGCAGTACTTC	CASSVGLADTYEQYF
TRBV29-1	few	TRBJ1-6	TRBD1	TGCAGCGTCCAGACAGGGACGAAATTCAATTCACCCCTCCACTTT	CSVQTGTKFNSPLHF
TRBV28	-	TRBJ1-4	TRBD1	TGTGCCAGCAGTAAACCGGGACAGGGGATCGAAAAACTGTTTTTT	CASSKPGQGIEKLFF
TRBV4-2	many	TRBJ1-1	TRBD1	TGTGCCAGCAGCCAGGGGACAGAGAGAAACACTGAAGCTTTCTTT	CASSQGTERNTEAFF
TRBV2	many	TRBJ1-5	TRBD1	TGTGCCAGCAGTGGGGACAGGGGGGTCAGGCAGCCCCAGCATTTT	CASSGDRGVRQPQHF
TRBV29-1	many	TRBJ2-7	TRBD1	TGCAGCGCCGGGACAGGGGGCCCCTACGAGCAGTACTTC	CSAGTGGPYEQYF
TRBV7-2	many	TRBJ2-1	-	TGTGCCAGCAGCTTAGCGGGAGGAGTAAATGAGCAGTTCTTC	CASSLAGGVNEQFF
TRBV19	-	TRBJ1-1	-	TGTGCCAGTCGGCCAGGGGTATCGAACACTGAAGCTTTCTTT	CASRPGVSNTEAFF
TRBV28	many	TRBJ1-2	-	TGTGCCAGCGGCAACAGCCTCTATGGCTACACCTTC	CASGNSLYGYTF
TRBV11-2	-	TRBJ1-1	-	TGTGCCAGCAGCTTAAATCGCCGGGACACTGAAGCTTTCTTT	CASSLNRRDTEAFF
TRBV27	-	TRBJ2-3	-	TGTGCCAGCAGGGTTAGCGGAGAGGGTACGCAGTATTTT	CASRVSGEGTQYF
TRBV28	-	TRBJ1-4	-	TGTGCCAGCCGCAGGACAAATAATGAAAAACTGTTTTTT	CASRRTNNEKLFF
TRBV5-4	many	TRBJ2-1	TRBD2	TGTGCCAGCAGCTTGGGTTCTGGCGGGAGGTACAATGAGCAGTTCTTC	CASSLGSGGRYNEQFF
TRBV4-2	many	TRBJ2-4	-	TGTGCCAGCAGCCAAGACCCCGACCACACGGCAAAAAACATTCAGTACTTC	CASSQDPDHTAKNIQYF
TRBV11-1	many	TRBJ2-3	-	TGTGCCAGCAGCGAAGCGGGTAACGCAGATACGCAGTATTTT	CASSEAGNADTQYF
TRBV24-1	many	TRBJ2-3	TRBD2	TGTGCCACCAGTGATGGACTAGCGGGGAGCACAGATACGCAGTATTTT	CATSDGLAGSTDTQYF
TRBV5-1	few	TRBJ2-3	TRBD1	TGCGCCAGCAGCGTATTTACAGGGGCAGATACGCAGTATTTT	CASSVFTGADTQYF
TRBV2	few	TRBJ1-5	-	TGTGCCAGCAGTGTGTATAGCAATCAGCCCCAGCATTTT	CASSVYSNQPQHF
TRBV11-2	-	TRBJ2-7	-	TGTGCCAGCAGCCCCTCCCTTCACGAGCAGTACTTC	CASSPSLHEQYF
TRBV7-3	many	TRBJ2-2	TRBD1	TGTGCCAGCAGCTTAACTTTGGGCGGCAGGGGGCGCACCGGGGAGCTGTTTTTT	CASSLTLGGRGRTGELFF
TRBV12-3/TRBV12-4	many	TRBJ1-2	-	TGTGCCAGCAGTTTAGCCGAAAGGATTGATGGCTACACCTTC	CASSLAERIDGYTF
TRBV7-6	few	TRBJ2-3	-	TGTGCCAGCCAGGGAATGACAGATACGCAGTATTTT	CASQGMTDTQYF
TRBV5-1	many	TRBJ2-1	-	TGCGCCAGCAGCTTGGCCGGAAGGGAGCGGAGCTCCTACAATGAGCAGTTCTTC	CASSLAGRERSSYNEQFF
TRBV27	few	TRBJ2-7	TRBD2	TGTGCCAGCAGTTCCGGGACTAGCGGGAGTAAGCAGTACTTC	CASSSGTSGSKQYF
TRBV5-8	-	TRBJ1-3	-	TGTGCCAGCAGCTTGGGACAGCTTGGAAACACCATATATTTT	CASSLGQLGNTIYF
TRBV27	few	TRBJ2-7	TRBD2	TGTGCCAGCAGTCCGCGGACTAGCGGGCCCTCCTACGAGCAGTACTTC	CASSPRTSGPSYEQYF
TRBV15	-	TRBJ1-5	-	TGTGCCACCAGCAGAGTTGGGCAGCCCCAGCATTTT	CATSRVGQPQHF
TRBV5-5	-	TRBJ2-2	TRBD1	TGTGCCAGCAGCTCAGGGGGCCCCGGGGAGCTGTTTTTT	CASSSGGPGELFF